Below, 27 T cell receptor beta chains from the same sample are listed, as sequenced in a study of cytomegalovirus exposure and HLA in healthy donors. The PCR used 60 Vbeta and 13 Jbeta primers. Here immunoSEQ multiplex PCR was the method, and the copy in TCRdb shows in-frame clones only, minus some. Of 200,000 or so clones in the sample, 65% to 85% were seen once. Sequencing was performed on PBMCs. The receptor set was obtained from a boy between 2 and 10 years old in good health and CMV-seronegative.

The rearrangement joins TRBV9 to TRBJ2-3; D unclear. Per germline, CDR1 SGDLS and CDR2 YYNGEE. V lost 0 bases and J lost 2, with 7 bases in between. This CDR3 has 14 amino acids. Here the CDR3 reads CASSVDPSTDTQYF. CDR3 coding DNA: TGTGCCAGCAGCGTAGATCCATCCACAGATACGCAGTATTTT.

The chain combines TRBV7-9 with TRBJ2-5, with 12 bases fitting TRBD2. The germline CDR1 and CDR2 sequences are SEHNR and FQNEAQ (reference sequence). The CDR3 contains 16 residues. V gave up 5 bases and J gave up 2 bases; unmatched junction bases: 6. CDR3 coding DNA: TGTGCCAGCAGCACCCTAGCGGGAGGGTGGCAAGAGACCCAGTACTTC. This gives the protein CASSTLAGGWQETQYF.

This chain links TRBV6-5 with TRBJ2-5; D not resolved. The CDR3 spans 14 residues. Trimming pared 0 bases from V and 2 bases from J, leaving 7 bases between. Germline V gives CDR1 MNHEY, CDR2 SVGAGI. CDR3: CASSYSGHQETQYF. CDR3 DNA sequence: TGTGCCAGCAGTTACTCTGGGCATCAAGAGACCCAGTACTTC.

V is TRBV6-1 and J is TRBJ2-7; D unresolved. Germline loops: CDR1 MNHNS, CDR2 SASEGT. V lost 1 base to trimming and J lost 2 bases, with 9 bases between them. This CDR3 contains 14 residues. CDR3 bases: TGTGCCAGCAGTGAAGGTGGCACCGCCTACGAGCAGTACTTC. This translates into CASSEGGTAYEQYF.

The chain links TRBV2 to TRBJ1-2, with TRBD1 identical over 7 bases. CDR1 SNHLY and CDR2 FYNNEI come from the germline V gene. The CDR3 contains 13 residues. Trimming removed 6 bases from V and 4 bases from J; junction bases left unmatched: 5. The CDR3: CASRTGSIYGYTF. In nucleotides, the CDR3 is TGTGCCAGCAGGACAGGGTCTATCTATGGCTACACCTTC.

Concerning this clone: Distinct nucleotide sequences in the sample also encode this CDR3. The chain has TRBV9 and TRBJ1-2; the D gene is possibly TRBD1 (5 bases). This CDR3 is built from 13 residues. V lost 1 base and J 2 bases, leaving 6 bases between the germline ends. Germline V gene sequence: CDR1 SGDLS, CDR2 YYNGEE. The CDR3: CASSVQGNYGYTF. The CDR3 DNA is TGTGCCAGCAGCGTACAGGGCAACTATGGCTACACCTTC. Complete variable domain (other parts from reference TRBV9 and TRBJ1-2): DSGVTQTPKHLITATGQRVTLRCSPRSGDLSVYWYQQSLDQGLQFLIQYYNGEERAKGNILERFSAQQFPDLHSELNLSSLELGDSALYFCASSVQGNYGYTFGSGTRLTVV.

The chain carries TRBV4-1 and TRBJ2-1; 7 bases fit TRBD1. Trimming at V came to 0 bases and at J to 6 bases, leaving 5 bases not matched to a gene. CDR1 is MGHRA, CDR2 YSYEKL, per germline. The length of the CDR3 is 15 residues. Here the CDR3 DNA reads TGCGCCAGCAGCCAAGAAGGTAGGGGGCCCAATGAGCAGTTCTTC. It yields the protein CASSQEGRGPNEQFF.

V gene TRBV27 combines with J gene TRBJ2-5; 9 nucleotides agree with TRBD2. CDR1 MNHEY and CDR2 SMNVEV come from the germline V gene (reference sequence). With V trimmed by 7 bases and J by 2 bases, 5 bases remained unmatched. The CDR3 covers 14 residues. The CDR3 bases are TGTGCCAGCAAGCGGGGGGCCACTCAAGAGACCCAGTACTTC. Translating gives CASKRGATQETQYF.

The chain links TRBV5-1 to TRBJ1-2; the match to TRBD1 covers 7 bases. J gave up 6 bases and V 5 bases, and 7 bases lay outside the gene matches. The CDR3 loop spans 13 amino acids. CDR1 is SGHRS and CDR2 is YFSETQ in the germline V gene. The CDR3 nucleotides are TGCGCCAGCAGTGTAGGGACAGAAGATGGCTACACCTTC. Encoded protein: CASSVGTEDGYTF.

This clone was observed once. The chain has TRBV5-4 and TRBJ2-1; TRBD2 aligns across 11 bases. This CDR3 has 15 residues. Germline CDR1 is SGHNT and CDR2 is YYREEE (reference sequence). V shed 2 bases, J shed 9 bases, and the junction held 7 bases outside the gene matches. CDR3 sequence: CASSLVLAGAGEQFF. The CDR3 DNA reads as TGTGCCAGCAGCTTAGTACTAGCGGGGGCTGGTGAGCAGTTCTTC.

J is TRBJ1-1 and V is TRBV14; D not certain. CDR1 and CDR2 from the germline V gene are SGHDN and FVKESK. The CDR3 extends over 13 amino acids. The germline V and J ends were trimmed by 4 bases and 0 bases, with 6 bases remaining between them. In DNA form, the CDR3 reads TGTGCCAGCAGCCTCCTAATGAACACTGAAGCTTTCTTT. The encoded protein is CASSLLMNTEAFF.

This clone was seen a handful of times. The chain has TRBV5-6 and TRBJ2-5, with D maybe TRBD2 (5 bases). Looked up from germline, CDR1 is SGHDT and CDR2 is YYEEEE. This CDR3 has 17 amino acids. Trimming removed 1 base at V and 0 bases at J, with 16 bases between. CDR3 nucleotide sequence: TGTGCCAGCAGCTTGTATCTTAGTCTGGGAGACCAAGAGACCCAGTACTTC. It encodes CASSLYLSLGDQETQYF.

The rearrangement joins TRBV7-6 to TRBJ2-3; 8 nucleotides line up with TRBD1. The germline CDR1 and CDR2 sequences are SGHVS and FNYEAQ. J gave up 4 bases and V 4 bases, and 10 bases lay outside the gene matches. The CDR3 has 16 amino acids. The DNA of the CDR3 is TGTGCCAGCAGCTATGGGACAGGTTCCCCCCCAGATACGCAGTATTTT. Protein product: CASSYGTGSPPDTQYF.

J is TRBJ1-1 and V is TRBV28, with TRBD1 matching over 9 bases. Per the germline V gene, CDR1 is MDHEN and CDR2 is SYDVKM. The V gene end was trimmed by 8 bases and the J gene end by 5 bases; junction bases not matched to a gene: 6. CDR3 length: 13 residues. CDR3 loop: CASGQGLGTEAFF. DNA of the CDR3: TGTGCCAGCGGACAGGGGCTGGGTACTGAAGCTTTCTTT.

For the CDR3, the DNA is TGTGCCAGCAGCTTCAGACAGGGTGAAGCTTTCTTT. This translates into CASSFRQGEAFF. V and J are TRBV5-8 and TRBJ1-1; TRBD1 aligns across 7 bases. This CDR3 has 12 residues. Trimming removed 2 bases from V and 7 bases from J; junction bases left unmatched: 2. Per the germline V gene, CDR1 is SGHTS and CDR2 is YDEGEE.

V gene TRBV5-1 combines with J gene TRBJ2-7; the D is unclear. CDR1 and CDR2 (germline): SGHRS, YFSETQ. V was shortened by 4 bases and J by 3 bases, with 8 bases between the two germline ends. This CDR3 contains 12 residues. The CDR3 loop is CASSEKNYEQYF. CDR3 in DNA: TGCGCCAGCAGCGAGAAGAACTACGAGCAGTACTTC. Using reference TRBV5-1 and TRBJ2-7 for the parts outside the CDR3, the full variable domain is KAGVTQTPRYLIKTRGQQVTLSCSPISGHRSVSWYQQTPGQGLQFLFEYFSETQRNKGNFPGRFSGRQFSNSRSEMNVSTLELGDSALYLCASSEKNYEQYFGPGTRLTVT.

The V call is TRBV12-5, the J call TRBJ1-5, with TRBD1 matching 10 bases. Germline lookup yields CDR1 LGHNT and CDR2 FRNRAP. Trimming cost V 0 bases and J 16 bases; bases outside gene matches: 15. This CDR3 is built from 16 residues. CDR3 amino acids: CASGLVTGGQNTRFHF. The CDR3 bases are TGTGCTAGTGGTTTGGTGACAGGGGGCCAAAACACCCGATTCCATTTT.

The chain carries TRBV11-3 and TRBJ2-5; D possibly corresponds to TRBD1 (5 bases). V lost 1 base and J lost 1, with 10 bases in between. Looked up from germline, CDR1 is SGHNT and CDR2 is YENEEA. The CDR3 spans 15 residues. Here the CDR3 reads CASSLGRQLQETQYF. The CDR3 DNA sequence: TGTGCCAGCAGCTTAGGACGACAGCTCCAAGAGACCCAGTACTTC.

The chain joins TRBV5-4 to TRBJ2-3; 14 positions agree with TRBD2. The CDR3 has 16 residues. J was trimmed by 6 bases and V by 0 bases; bases with no gene match: 3. Germline-derived CDR1 and CDR2 are SGHNT and YYREEE (reference sequence). CDR3: CASSLVGTSGGDTQYF. CDR3 coding DNA: TGTGCCAGCAGCTTGGTCGGGACTAGCGGGGGTGATACGCAGTATTTT. Full variable domain (missing parts from reference TRBV5-4 and TRBJ2-3): ETGVTQSPTHLIKTRGQQVTLRCSSQSGHNTVSWYQQALGQGPQFIFQYYREEENGRGNFPPRFSGLQFPNYSSELNVNALELDDSALYLCASSLVGTSGGDTQYFGPGTRLTVL.

V gene TRBV5-6 combines with J gene TRBJ2-7, with D maybe TRBD1 (6 bases). The CDR3 runs 16 residues. Trimming removed 4 bases at V and 3 bases at J, with 20 bases between. Per the germline V gene, CDR1 is SGHDT and CDR2 is YYEEEE. CDR3 sequence reads: CASSADWTETDYEQYF. The CDR3 DNA follows: TGTGCCAGCAGCGCGGACTGGACAGAGACGGACTACGAGCAGTACTTC.

This clone has a handful of counts. The V call is TRBV6-6, the J call TRBJ1-2, with D tentatively TRBD1 (6 bases). Germline values: CDR1 MNHNY, CDR2 SVGAGI (reference sequence). The germline V and J ends were trimmed by 0 bases and 8 bases, with 16 bases remaining between them. The CDR3 runs to 15 residues. CDR3 in amino acids: CASSYSLNPGDGYTF. The CDR3 DNA sequence: TGTGCCAGCAGTTACTCTCTTAATCCAGGGGACGGCTACACCTTC.

J is TRBJ2-7 and V is TRBV19, with D perhaps TRBD2 (7 bases). The germline V gene encodes CDR1 LNHDA and CDR2 SQIVND (reference sequence). The CDR3 runs to 14 residues. V lost 6 bases, J lost 2 bases, and 14 bases lay in between. In nucleotides, the CDR3 is TGTGCCAGTAGGGGAGGGGGTAGCACCTACGAGCAGTACTTC. Translating it yields CASRGGGSTYEQYF. Together with reference TRBV19 and TRBJ2-7, the CDR3 gives the full variable domain: DGGITQSPKYLFRKEGQNVTLSCEQNLNHDAMYWYRQDPGQGLRLIYYSQIVNDFQKGDIAEGYSVSREKKESFPLTVTSAQKNPTAFYLCASRGGGSTYEQYFGPGTRLTVT.

The J gene is TRBJ1-2, the V gene TRBV5-5; 8 positions match TRBD1. Germline V CDR1 and CDR2: SGHKS, YYEKEE (reference sequence). The CDR3 totals 12 residues. Trimming removed 4 bases from V and 6 bases from J; junction bases left unmatched: 2. The CDR3 bases are TGTGCCAGCAGCGCGGACAGGGATGGCTACACCTTC. Translation: CASSADRDGYTF.

The CDR3 reads CASSFIDRGNTEAFF. The CDR3 region has the DNA TGTGCCAGCAGCTTTATAGACAGGGGGAACACTGAAGCTTTCTTT. V usage is TRBV5-6 and J usage is TRBJ1-1; 8 bases align to TRBD1. The V gene's germline CDR1 is SGHDT and CDR2 YYEEEE. V lost 2 bases and J lost 1; bases outside the gene matches: 4. The CDR3 has 15 residues. Together with reference TRBV5-6 and TRBJ1-1, the CDR3 gives the full variable domain: DAGVTQSPTHLIKTRGQQVTLRCSPKSGHDTVSWYQQALGQGPQFIFQYYEEEERQRGNFPDRFSGHQFPNYSSELNVNALLLGDSALYLCASSFIDRGNTEAFFGQGTRLTVV.

This clone was seen more than once but under ten times. The rearrangement joins TRBV5-6 to TRBJ2-3; 9 nucleotides agree with TRBD2. The germline V gene encodes CDR1 SGHDT and CDR2 YYEEEE. The CDR3 is 15 amino acids. The V and J ends lost 5 bases and 4 bases, in that order; junction bases with no gene match: 8. CDR3 DNA sequence: TGTGCCAGCAGTTATGGACTAGCGTCTCCAGATACGCAGTATTTT. This translates into CASSYGLASPDTQYF.

This sequence joins TRBV5-6 and TRBJ2-3; 10 nucleotides align to TRBD2. Germline V gene sequence: CDR1 SGHDT, CDR2 YYEEEE. The CDR3 covers 16 residues. Trimming cost V 5 bases and J 0 bases; bases outside gene matches: 6. CDR3 residues: CASSSLAGGSTDTQYF. CDR3 coding DNA: TGTGCCAGCAGTTCATTAGCGGGAGGCAGCACAGATACGCAGTATTTT.

This clone was seen more than once but under ten times. Sequence at one end of the junction differs from germline and may be a read error. V usage is TRBV7-7 and J usage is TRBJ1-5; D may be TRBD1 (5 bases). There are 14 residues in the CDR3. Per germline, CDR1 SSHAT and CDR2 FNYEAQ (reference sequence). The CDR3, as DNA: TGTGCTAGCAGCGCGTGCAGGGAACCTAAGCCCCAGCATTTT. Its translation: CASSACREPKPQHF.